This T cell receptor beta chain came from a study of blood T cell repertoires in COVID-19. Study information: Acute and convalescent COVID-19 samples came from the United States, Italy and Spain.

Participants had their cohort set by participant-reported clinical history. Recovered Cohort 3 donors showed two negative PCRs, clearance, or symptom resolution. The V end lost 7 bases, the J end lost 7 bases, and 24 bases lay between the germline ends. The CDR3 is made up of 15 amino acids. CDR1 is GTSNPN, CDR2 SVGIG, per germline (reference sequence). As handled by the study authors: Reference gene primers were amplified, and this amplification served to estimate nucleated cell counts. Measured with immunoSEQ multiplex PCR; TCRdb has only the in-frame clones, and not every one. The DNA gave D and trimming, while V, J and clone size come from that table. The table has fewer than 250,000 clones, around nine tenths seen once; the top ten hold roughly 10%.

The V call is TRBV30, the J call TRBJ2-3, with TRBD2 as a possible D gene (6 bases). Sequencing was done on a sample of PBMCs or T cells enriched from blood (not recorded which). The receptor comes from a man aged 25 to 40 who had recovered from COVID-19. This CDR3 reads CASAGSLPGRYTQYF. The CDR3 DNA is TGTGCCTCCGCGGGAAGTCTCCCCGGGAGATATACGCAGTATTTT.